A selection of T cell receptor beta chains follows, all from one sample in a study of blood T cell repertoires in COVID-19. The repertoire was sequenced with immunoSEQ multiplex PCR; TCRdb's copy has only in-frame clones and lacks some. The sample lists some 140,000 clones, more than 70% occurring once. The sample consisted of peripheral blood. These receptors all stem from a man aged 55 to 70 with acute or convalescent COVID-19. The CDR3 runs from the conserved cysteine through the conserved F or W. D genes are given only for firm matches. Rows may omit the clone size; those that give it use once, few, many or a size class.

d_gene,abundance,j_gene,v_gene,CDR3nt,CDR3aa
TRBD2,once,TRBJ2-3,TRBV11-2,TGTGCCAGCAGCTGGACTAGCGGGGGCCGCACAGATACGCAGTATTTT,CASSWTSGGRTDTQYF
TRBD2,NA,TRBJ2-7,TRBV15,TGTGCCACCAGCAGAGATCGCCCCTGGACTAGCGGGGTCTCCTACGAGCAGTACTTC,CATSRDRPWTSGVSYEQYF
TRBD1,NA,TRBJ1-2,TRBV19,TGTGCCAGTACCCTAACAGGGGGCGAGAACTATGGCTACACCTTC,CASTLTGGENYGYTF
NA,NA,TRBJ2-3,TRBV29-1,TGCAGCGTCCGGGTTAGCACAGATACGCAGTATTTT,CSVRVSTDTQYF
NA,NA,TRBJ2-1,TRBV11-2,TGTGCCAGCGCAGGGTATTGGAATGAGCAGTTCTTC,CASAGYWNEQFF
NA,once,TRBJ1-1,TRBV30,TGTGCCTGGAGTGTAGCAGGCGCCCAAGAAGCTTTCTTT,CAWSVAGAQEAFF
NA,once,TRBJ1-1,TRBV7-3,TGTGCCAGCAGCTTGACAGCGCTGAACACTGAAGCTTTCTTT,CASSLTALNTEAFF
NA,NA,TRBJ1-5,TRBV29-1,TGCAGCGCCACTCTCGAGGGCAGGGGAGGCAATCAGCCCCAGCATTTT,CSATLEGRGGNQPQHF
TRBD1,NA,TRBJ2-4,TRBV13,TGTGCCAGCAGCGTGGGACAGGGCTGGAACATTCAGTACTTC,CASSVGQGWNIQYF
TRBD1,NA,TRBJ1-4,TRBV5-1,TGCGCCAGCAGCTGGGACAGGGGTGGTGAAAAACTGTTTTTT,CASSWDRGGEKLFF
NA,NA,TRBJ1-2,TRBV12-3/TRBV12-4,TGTGCCAGCAGTTTGGGAAGACAGGGCTACACCTTC,CASSLGRQGYTF
NA,NA,TRBJ1-4,TRBV25-1,TGTGCCAGCAGTGAACGTAGAGGGTGGGGTGAAAAACTGTTTTTT,CASSERRGWGEKLFF
NA,NA,TRBJ2-7,TRBV15,TGTGCCACCAGCAGAGATTATCAGGTCGGTGAGCAGTACTTC,CATSRDYQVGEQYF
NA,NA,TRBJ1-4,TRBV5-1,TGCGCCAGCGGATCGGACGGGGGACATGAAAAACTGTTTTTT,CASGSDGGHEKLFF
TRBD2,NA,TRBJ2-7,TRBV28,TGTGCCAGCAGTCGGACTAGCGGGGGAACCTACGAGCAGTACTTC,CASSRTSGGTYEQYF
NA,NA,TRBJ2-3,TRBV5-1,TGCGCCAGCAGCACCCGCGACCCTACAGAAGCAGATACGCAGTATTTT,CASSTRDPTEADTQYF
TRBD2,NA,TRBJ2-3,TRBV4-2,TGTGCCAGCAGCCAAGAAGTGACCATCGGATGGGGGGGGAGCACAGATACGCAGTATTTT,CASSQEVTIGWGGSTDTQYF
NA,NA,TRBJ1-1,TRBV12-3/TRBV12-4,TGTGCCAGCAGTTTTGACAGGAACACTGAAGCTTTCTTT,CASSFDRNTEAFF
TRBD1,NA,TRBJ2-7,TRBV6-5,TGTGCCAGCAGTTACGTTCGACAGGGCTACGAGCAGTACTTC,CASSYVRQGYEQYF